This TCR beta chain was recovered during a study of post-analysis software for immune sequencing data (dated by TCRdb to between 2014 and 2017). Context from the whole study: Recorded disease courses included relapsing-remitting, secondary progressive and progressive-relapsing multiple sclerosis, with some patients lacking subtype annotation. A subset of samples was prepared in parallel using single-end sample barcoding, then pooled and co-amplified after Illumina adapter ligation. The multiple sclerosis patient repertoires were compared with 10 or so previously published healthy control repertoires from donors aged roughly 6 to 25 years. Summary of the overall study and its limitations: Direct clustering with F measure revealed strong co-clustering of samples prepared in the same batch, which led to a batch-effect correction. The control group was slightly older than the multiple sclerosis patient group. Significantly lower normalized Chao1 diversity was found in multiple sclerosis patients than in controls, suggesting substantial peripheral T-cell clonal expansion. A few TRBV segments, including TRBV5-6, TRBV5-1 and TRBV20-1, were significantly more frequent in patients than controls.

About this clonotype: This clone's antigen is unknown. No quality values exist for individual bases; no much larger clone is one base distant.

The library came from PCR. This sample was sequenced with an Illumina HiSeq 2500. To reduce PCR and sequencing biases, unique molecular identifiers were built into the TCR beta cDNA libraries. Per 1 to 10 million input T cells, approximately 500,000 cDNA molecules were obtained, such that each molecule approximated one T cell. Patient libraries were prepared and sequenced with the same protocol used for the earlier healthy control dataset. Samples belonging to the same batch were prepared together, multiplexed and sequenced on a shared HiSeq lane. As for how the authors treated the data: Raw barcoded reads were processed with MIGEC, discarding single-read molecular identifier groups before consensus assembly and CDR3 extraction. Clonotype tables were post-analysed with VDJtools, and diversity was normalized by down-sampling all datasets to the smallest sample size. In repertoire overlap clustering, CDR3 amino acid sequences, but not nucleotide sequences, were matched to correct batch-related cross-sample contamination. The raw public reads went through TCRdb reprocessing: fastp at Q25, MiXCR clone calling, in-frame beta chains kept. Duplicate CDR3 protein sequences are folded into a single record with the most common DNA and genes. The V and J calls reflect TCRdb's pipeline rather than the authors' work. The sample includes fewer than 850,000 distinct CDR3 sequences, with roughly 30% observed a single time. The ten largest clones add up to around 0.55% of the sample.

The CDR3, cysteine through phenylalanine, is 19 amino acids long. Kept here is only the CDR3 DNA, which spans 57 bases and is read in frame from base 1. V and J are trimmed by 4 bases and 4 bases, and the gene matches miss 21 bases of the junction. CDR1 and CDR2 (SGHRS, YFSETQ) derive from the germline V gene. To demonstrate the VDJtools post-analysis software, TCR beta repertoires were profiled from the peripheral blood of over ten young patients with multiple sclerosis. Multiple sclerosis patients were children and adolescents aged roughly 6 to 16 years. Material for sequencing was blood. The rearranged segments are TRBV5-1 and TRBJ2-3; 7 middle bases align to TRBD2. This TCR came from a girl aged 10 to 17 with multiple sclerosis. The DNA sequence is TGCGCCAGCAGCACTTGGGCGATAACTAGTGGGAGGGCCCCAGATACGCAGTATTTT. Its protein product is CASSTWAITSGRAPDTQYF.